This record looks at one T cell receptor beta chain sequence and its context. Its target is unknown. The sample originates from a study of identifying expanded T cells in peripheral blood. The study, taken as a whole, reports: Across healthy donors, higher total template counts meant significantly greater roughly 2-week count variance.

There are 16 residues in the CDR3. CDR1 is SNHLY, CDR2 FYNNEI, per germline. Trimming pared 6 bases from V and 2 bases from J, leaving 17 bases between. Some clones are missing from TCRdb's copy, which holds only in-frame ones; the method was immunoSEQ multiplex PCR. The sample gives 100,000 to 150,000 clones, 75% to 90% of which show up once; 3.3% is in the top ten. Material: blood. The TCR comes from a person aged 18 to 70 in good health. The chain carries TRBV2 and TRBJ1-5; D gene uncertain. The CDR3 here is CASRGWSESGNQPQHF. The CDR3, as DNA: TGTGCCAGCAGAGGATGGAGTGAGTCGGGCAATCAGCCCCAGCATTTT.